Below are 14 T cell receptor beta chains sequenced from a single sample in a study of T cell clusters in autoimmune cytopenias. TRB rearrangements were amplified by touch-down multiplex PCR with mixed TRB-A/B primers. TCRdb re-analyzed the multiplex PCR reads; it lists each CDR3 protein once, without DNA. The table counts several thousand distinct CDR3 sequences; 45% to 65% lies in the top ten. TRB amplification used 250 ng of peripheral blood genomic DNA. The same sample was also used in a study of T cell repertoires in aging, cancer and after chemotherapy.

Input material: peripheral blood. Receptor source: a human donor with chronic lymphocytic leukemia. The donor label of this sample is uncertain.

In terms of frequency, this clonotype is medium-sized (0.01 to 0.1%). The CDR3 protein is CSAGTSGESIPYNEQFF. The rearrangement uses TRBV29-1 and TRBJ2-1; the D call from TCRdb, TRBD2, cannot be confirmed without DNA. This CDR3 region has 17 residues. Looked up from germline, CDR1 is SQVTM and CDR2 is ANQGSEA.

The chain couples TRBV12-5 to TRBJ2-3. Germline CDR1 is LGHNT and CDR2 is FRNRAP. The CDR3 is 14 residues long. This CDR3 is CASGFSISTDTQYF.

V and J are TRBV7-9 and TRBJ2-7; the D call of TRBD1 rests on TCRdb alone, since no DNA is present to check it. Per germline, CDR1 SEHNR and CDR2 FQNEAQ (reference sequence). The CDR3 is made up of 15 amino acids. The CDR3 loop is CASSSPGQGKNEQYF. Full variable domain (missing parts from reference TRBV7-9 and TRBJ2-7): DTGVSQNPRHKITKRGQNVTFRCDPISEHNRLYWYRQTLGQGPEFLTYFQNEAQLEKSRLLSDRFSAERPKGSFSTLEIQRTEQGDSAMYLCASSSPGQGKNEQYFGPGTRLTVT.

This clonotype shows up as medium-sized (0.01 to 0.1%) by frequency. This sequence joins TRBV13 and TRBJ2-3; absent DNA, TCRdb's TRBD2 call cannot be checked. The length of the CDR3 is 15 residues. Germline V gene sequence: CDR1 PRHDT, CDR2 FYEKMQ (reference sequence). The CDR3 region is CASSLGLAGLDTQYF.

This clonotype is classed as medium-sized by frequency. The V gene is TRBV6-5, the J gene TRBJ2-1; TCRdb reports TRBD1, a call that lacks DNA to check it against. CDR1 and CDR2 (germline): MNHEY, SVGAGI. This CDR3 is 14 amino acids long. The CDR3: CASKEGGPYNEQFF.

The chain joins TRBV4-2 to TRBJ2-7; absent DNA, TCRdb's TRBD1 call cannot be checked. Germline CDR1 and CDR2: LGHNA and YNFKEQ. The CDR3 is made up of 15 amino acids. The CDR3 is CASSQGDRATYEQYF.

Considering frequency, this clonotype is medium-sized. The chain recombines TRBV12-3 or TRBV12-4 with TRBJ2-3; TCRdb gives TRBD2 as the D gene, but with no DNA this cannot be confirmed. This CDR3 spans 16 amino acids. The CDR3 loop reads CASSLRAGGPADTQYF.

The chain joins TRBV5-1 to TRBJ2-3; TCRdb's D gene call, TRBD2, goes unchecked for lack of DNA. This CDR3 region has 18 residues. CDR1 SGHRS and CDR2 YFSETQ come from the germline V gene. CDR3 region: CASSLPGLAGGRTDTQYF.

The CDR3 reads CASSQGTDTEAFF. V gene TRBV18 combines with J gene TRBJ1-1; TCRdb proposes TRBD1, but this gene call is untestable without DNA. The CDR3 covers 13 residues. Germline V gene sequence: CDR1 KGHSH, CDR2 LQKENI.

The chain uses TRBV7-2 and TRBJ1-4. This CDR3 is 15 amino acids long. Germline-derived CDR1 and CDR2 are SGHTA and FQGNSA. CDR3 loop: CASSQAEFSDEKLFF.

The V and J genes are TRBV2 and TRBJ1-1. The CDR3 sequence is 12 residues long. Germline V CDR1 and CDR2: SNHLY, FYNNEI. CDR3 amino acids: CASSESPREAFF.

The chain carries TRBV5-6 and TRBJ1-1. The CDR3 extends over 14 amino acids. CDR1 and CDR2 (germline): SGHDT, YYEEEE. The CDR3: CASSLSQKNTEAFF.

J is TRBJ2-5 and V is TRBV20-1. This CDR3 has 11 amino acids. Germline V gives CDR1 DFQATT, CDR2 SNEGSKA (reference sequence). This chain's CDR3 is CSAHNIETQYF.

The chain uses TRBV7-3 and TRBJ1-2. The CDR3 totals 13 residues. Germline V CDR1 and CDR2: SGHTA, FQGTGA. CDR3: CASSLLGAPSLTF.